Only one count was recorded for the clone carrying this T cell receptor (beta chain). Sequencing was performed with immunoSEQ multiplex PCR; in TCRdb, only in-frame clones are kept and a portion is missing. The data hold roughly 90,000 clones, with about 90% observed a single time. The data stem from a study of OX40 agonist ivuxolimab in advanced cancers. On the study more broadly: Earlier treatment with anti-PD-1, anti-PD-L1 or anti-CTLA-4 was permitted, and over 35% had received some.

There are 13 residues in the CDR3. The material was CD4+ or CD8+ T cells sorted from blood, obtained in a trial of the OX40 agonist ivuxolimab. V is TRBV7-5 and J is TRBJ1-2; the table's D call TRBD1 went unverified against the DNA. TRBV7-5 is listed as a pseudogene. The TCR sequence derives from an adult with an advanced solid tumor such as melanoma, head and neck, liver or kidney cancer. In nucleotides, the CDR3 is TGTGCCAGAAGCACGGGACAGGCCTATGGCTACACCTTC. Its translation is CARSTGQAYGYTF.